The 16 T cell receptor beta chains listed next were all sequenced from one sample in a study of post-analysis software for immune sequencing data (dated by TCRdb to between 2014 and 2016). Here is what the overall study found, with its caveats: Significantly higher frequencies in patients than in controls were found for five or six TRBV segments, including TRBV5-6, TRBV5-1 and TRBV20-1.

Receptor libraries were prepared by PCR. The run used an Illumina HiSeq 2500. Unique molecular identifiers were incorporated into TCR beta cDNA libraries to reduce PCR and sequencing biases. Through fastp at Q25 and MiXCR, TCRdb rebuilt clones from the public reads, retaining in-frame beta chains. Rows are unified per CDR3 protein, each entry keeping the most common DNA and genes. This sample lists around 770,000 distinct CDR3 sequences; about half were detected once. The leading ten clones occupy 4.9% of the sample. Their antigen targets remain unknown. Sequencing was performed on blood. These receptors were collected from a girl aged 5-17 years with multiple sclerosis.

The sample holds a few counts of this clonotype. The chain uses TRBV9 and TRBJ2-1; unclear D gene. Germline V gives CDR1 SGDLS, CDR2 YYNGEE. This CDR3 spans 13 amino acids. V lost 0 bases and J 7 bases, leaving 8 bases between the germline ends. In DNA, the CDR3 is TGTGCCAGCAGCGTAGCTACCTCGAATGAGCAGTTCTTC. This translates into CASSVATSNEQFF.

V usage is TRBV3-1 and J usage is TRBJ2-5; TRBD1 aligns across 9 bases. The germline gives CDR1 LGHDT, CDR2 YNNKEL (reference sequence). The CDR3 has 16 amino acids. J was trimmed by 5 bases and V by 3 bases; bases with no gene match: 10. CDR3 amino acids: CASSHGGTGIGETQYF. CDR3 nucleotides: TGTGCCAGCAGCCATGGAGGGACAGGGATTGGCGAGACCCAGTACTTC.

J is TRBJ1-2 and V is TRBV4-2; D is perhaps TRBD1 (5 bases). Germline V gene sequence: CDR1 LGHNA, CDR2 YNFKEQ. The ends were cut back, 1 base at V and 3 bases at J, with 12 bases in the middle. The CDR3 length is 15 residues. The CDR3 coding sequence is TGTGCCAGCAGCCAAGCGGGGCAAGGGGACTATGGCTACACCTTC. Its protein product is CASSQAGQGDYGYTF.

V gene TRBV28 combines with J gene TRBJ2-3, with 11 bases that match TRBD1. CDR1 and CDR2 from the germline V gene are MDHEN and SYDVKM. This CDR3 comprises 23 residues. The junction had 27 bases not matched to a gene; V was cut back by 5 bases and J by 2 bases. The chain's CDR3 is CASSTPTLPPSGDRGILTDTQYF. In DNA, the CDR3 is TGTGCCAGCAGTACTCCAACGCTTCCCCCCTCCGGGGACAGGGGGATCCTCACAGATACGCAGTATTTT.

This clonotype was detected only a few times. The chain carries TRBV7-2 and TRBJ2-1, with no clear D. Germline CDR1 and CDR2: SGHTA and FQGNSA. The CDR3 has 16 residues. The V end lost 5 bases, the J end lost 7 bases, and 21 bases lay between the germline ends. CDR3 DNA sequence: TGTGCCAGCAGCACCGGACCCCTCCCCTCAGGAAATGAGCAGTTCTTC. Amino acids: CASSTGPLPSGNEQFF.

This clonotype was found a few times. CDR3: CSVRPRETQYF. The CDR3, as DNA: TGCAGCGTTCGTCCGAGAGAGACCCAGTACTTC. The chain carries TRBV29-1 and TRBJ2-5, with D unresolved. Trimming shortened V by 5 bases and J by 4 bases, and 8 bases separated the two germline ends. The V gene's germline CDR1 is SQVTM and CDR2 ANQGSEA. The CDR3 length is 11 residues.

The chain links TRBV5-1 to TRBJ2-5; 7 bases are a match to TRBD2. V lost 2 bases, J lost 11 bases, and 9 bases stayed unmatched. This CDR3 has 13 residues. The V gene's germline CDR1 is SGHRS and CDR2 YFSETQ. The CDR3: CASSFREDNEQYF. The CDR3 bases are TGCGCCAGCAGCTTCCGGGAGGACAATGAGCAGTACTTC.

The V call is TRBV6-1, the J call TRBJ2-1, with 7 bases matching TRBD1. With V trimmed by 1 base and J by 4 bases, 4 bases remained unmatched. The CDR3 totals 15 residues. The germline CDR1 and CDR2 sequences are MNHNS and SASEGT. CDR3 residues: CASSEGGQLYNEQFF. The CDR3 DNA follows: TGTGCCAGCAGTGAAGGGGGACAGCTATACAATGAGCAGTTCTTC.

This clonotype was counted between two and nine times. The V call is TRBV27, the J call TRBJ2-1; 7 bases map to TRBD2. V was pared by 3 bases and J by 4 bases, with 12 bases of the junction left unmatched. The CDR3 extends over 17 amino acids. Germline-derived CDR1 and CDR2 are MNHEY and SMNVEV (reference sequence). This chain's CDR3 is CASSFPETGGPYNEQFF. The CDR3 DNA reads as TGTGCCAGCAGTTTCCCTGAGACGGGAGGCCCGTACAATGAGCAGTTCTTC.

This chain joins TRBV29-1 and TRBJ2-3, with TRBD2 matching over 12 bases. Germline CDR1 reads SQVTM; CDR2 reads ANQGSEA. The ends lost 6 bases at V and 3 bases at J; junction bases unmatched: 7. CDR3 length: 15 amino acids. CDR3 sequence (DNA): TGCAGCGTAACTCTGACTAGCGGGAGAACAGATACGCAGTATTTT. It codes for CSVTLTSGRTDTQYF.

This rearrangement joins TRBV24-1 to TRBJ2-1, with 10 nucleotides matching TRBD1. The length of the CDR3 is 16 residues. V gave up 3 bases and J gave up 5 bases; unmatched junction bases: 6. Germline CDR1 reads KGHDR; CDR2 reads SFDVKD. In DNA, the CDR3 is TGTGCCACCAGTGATCCCGGGACAGGGGAAAACAATGAGCAGTTCTTC. This translates into CATSDPGTGENNEQFF.

The chain couples TRBV7-6 to TRBJ2-3, with 13 bases matching TRBD2. V shed 6 bases and J 2 bases; nucleotides not matched to a gene: 5. From germline, CDR1 is SGHVS and CDR2 FNYEAQ. The CDR3 spans 16 residues. The CDR3 loop reads CASSWTSGSSTDTQYF. The DNA of the CDR3 is TGTGCCAGCAGTTGGACTAGCGGGAGCTCCACAGATACGCAGTATTTT. The complete variable domain, with remaining parts taken from reference TRBV7-6 and TRBJ2-3, reads GAGVSQSPRYKVTKRGQDVALRCDPISGHVSLYWYRQALGQGPEFLTYFNYEAQQDKSGLPNDRFSAERPEGSISTLTIQRTEQRDSAMYRCASSWTSGSSTDTQYFGPGTRLTVL.

The V and J genes are TRBV6-2 or TRBV6-3 and TRBJ2-5, with 10 positions matching TRBD2. Trimming cost V 5 bases and J 11 bases; bases outside gene matches: 11. Germline CDR1 and CDR2: MNHEY and SVGEGT. The CDR3 has 14 residues. The CDR3 reads CASSNLAGVGEQYF. In DNA form, the CDR3 reads TGTGCCAGCAGTAACCTAGCGGGAGTTGGTGAGCAGTACTTC.

This sequence joins TRBV12-3 or TRBV12-4 and TRBJ1-4; D unclear. The V end lost 3 bases, the J end lost 4 bases, and 12 bases lay between the germline ends. The CDR3 has 15 residues. This CDR3 reads CASSLLRGINEKLFF. The CDR3 bases are TGTGCCAGCAGTTTGCTTCGGGGAATTAATGAAAAACTGTTTTTT.

The chain is built from TRBV14 and TRBJ2-5; D is ambiguous. V gave up 2 bases and J gave up 9 bases, with 16 bases separating them. Germline lookup yields CDR1 SGHDN and CDR2 FVKESK. The length of the CDR3 is 14 residues. The CDR3 DNA reads as TGTGCCAGCAGCCAAATTGACGTGGTTGAGGCCCAGTACTTC. The encoded protein is CASSQIDVVEAQYF.

The chain couples TRBV29-1 to TRBJ1-2; D not certain. In germline, CDR1 is SQVTM, CDR2 ANQGSEA. The CDR3 covers 11 residues. Deletions cut 3 bases from V and 3 bases from J, with 5 bases between. CDR3 coding DNA: TGCAGCGTTGATACAGACTATGGCTACACCTTC. This encodes CSVDTDYGYTF.